The 6 T cell receptor beta chains below come from one sample, sequenced in a study of CD8 T cells in ankylosing spondylitis. Study-wide points: What seemed typical of ankylosing spondylitis blood was a TCR beta motif built from several highly homologous variants.

Each CDR3 protein is one row after TCRdb ran MiXCR on the 5' RACE reads. Of around 540,000 distinct CDR3 sequences listed, 12% are singletons. Which antigens these TCRs recognize remains unknown. The specimen was blood, either unsorted or a sorted T cell fraction (not recorded which). The receptors shown here come from a male donor with ankylosing spondylitis.

This clonotype occurred a few times. V usage is TRBV7-2 and J usage is TRBJ2-7; TRBD2 might be the D (6 bases). The CDR3 consists of 14 residues. Germline V CDR1 and CDR2: SGHTA, FQGNSA. Trimming left V 2 bases short and J 5 bases short, with 13 bases between. The CDR3 DNA reads as TGTGCCAGCAGCTTAACGGGAGCGTGGAACGAGCAGTACTTC. It codes for CASSLTGAWNEQYF.

V and J are TRBV20-1 and TRBJ2-7; TRBD2 matches 13 bases. This CDR3 region has 17 residues. Germline values: CDR1 DFQATT, CDR2 SNEGSKA (reference sequence). V shed 0 bases, J shed 6 bases, and the junction held 11 bases outside the gene matches. The CDR3 protein is CSARDPTSGRLLGEQYF. DNA for the CDR3: TGCAGTGCTAGAGATCCGACTAGCGGGAGGCTCCTAGGCGAGCAGTACTTC.

The CDR3 nucleotides read TGCAGTGCTAGTACATCCGGGACGGCTTCCTACGAGCAGTACTTC. As protein: CSASTSGTASYEQYF. V gene TRBV20-1 combines with J gene TRBJ2-7, with D perhaps given as TRBD1 or TRBD2 (5 bases each). CDR3 length: 15 amino acids. Germline-derived CDR1 and CDR2 are DFQATT and SNEGSKA (reference sequence). Trimming cost V 3 bases and J 1 base, with 16 bases left between them.

There are many counts of this clonotype. The CDR3 sequence is CASSFIEGGELFF. The CDR3 nucleotides read TGTGCCAGCAGTTTTATAGAGGGCGGGGAGCTGTTTTTT. The chain joins TRBV12-3 or TRBV12-4 to TRBJ2-2; possible D gene TRBD2, 5 bases. The V gene lost 3 bases and the J gene lost 7 bases, with 9 bases spanning the gap. The CDR3 covers 13 residues.

Concerning this clonotype itself: A much larger clone sits a single nucleotide away, making a read error possible. The genes are TRBV7-9 and TRBJ1-1, with TRBD1 matching 7 bases. Germline V gene lookup returns CDR1 SEHNR and CDR2 FQNEAQ (reference sequence). V gave up 5 bases and J gave up 6 bases; unmatched junction bases: 3. This CDR3 is built from 12 residues. CDR3 region: CASSPTGPEAFF. The CDR3 DNA reads TGTGCCAGCAGCCCGACAGGGCCTGAAGCTTTCTTT.

This clonotype was seen repeatedly, ten times or more. The chain couples TRBV7-9 to TRBJ2-1, with 7 bases lining up with TRBD2. Trimming removed 2 bases from V and 4 bases from J; junction bases left unmatched: 5. The CDR3 runs 15 residues. CDR1 and CDR2 (germline): SEHNR, FQNEAQ (reference sequence). CDR3: CASSLPGLTYNEQFF. Written as DNA, the CDR3 is TGTGCCAGCAGCTTACCGGGACTAACTTACAATGAGCAGTTCTTC.